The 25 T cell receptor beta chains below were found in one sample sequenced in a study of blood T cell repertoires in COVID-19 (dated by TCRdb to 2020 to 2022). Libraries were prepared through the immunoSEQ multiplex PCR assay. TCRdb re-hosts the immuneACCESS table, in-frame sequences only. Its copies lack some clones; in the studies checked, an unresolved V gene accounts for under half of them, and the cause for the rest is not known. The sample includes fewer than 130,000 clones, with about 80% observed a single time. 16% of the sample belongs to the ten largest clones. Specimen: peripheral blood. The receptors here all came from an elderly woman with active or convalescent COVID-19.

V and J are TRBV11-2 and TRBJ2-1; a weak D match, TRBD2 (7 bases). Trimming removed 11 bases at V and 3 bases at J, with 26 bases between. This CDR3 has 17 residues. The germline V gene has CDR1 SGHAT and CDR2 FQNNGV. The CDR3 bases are TGTGCCGCCGCAAAGGGGGGGGCGGGAGTATTCTACAATGAGCAGTTCTTC. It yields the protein CAAAKGGAGVFYNEQFF.

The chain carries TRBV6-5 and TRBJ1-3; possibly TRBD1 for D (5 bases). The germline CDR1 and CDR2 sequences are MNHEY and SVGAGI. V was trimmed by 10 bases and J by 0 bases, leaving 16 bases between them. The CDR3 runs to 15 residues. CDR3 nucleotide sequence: TGTGCCACCTACGGGAGGGGCTTCTCTGGAAACACCATATATTTT. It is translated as CATYGRGFSGNTIYF.

The CDR3 loop is CASLGGTSGANVLTF. CDR3 nucleotides: TGTGCCAGCTTGGGGGGTACCTCTGGGGCCAACGTCCTGACTTTC. This chain connects TRBV28 to TRBJ2-6; D is possibly TRBD2 (6 bases). Per the germline V gene, CDR1 is MDHEN and CDR2 is SYDVKM. CDR3 length equals 15 residues. V was trimmed by 8 bases and J by 0 bases, leaving 11 bases between them.

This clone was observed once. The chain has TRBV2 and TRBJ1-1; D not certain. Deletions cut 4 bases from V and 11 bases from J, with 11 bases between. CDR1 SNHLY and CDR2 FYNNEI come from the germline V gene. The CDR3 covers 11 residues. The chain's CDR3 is CASSVSRRAFF. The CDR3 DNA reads TGTGCCAGCAGTGTCTCCAGGAGGGCTTTCTTT.

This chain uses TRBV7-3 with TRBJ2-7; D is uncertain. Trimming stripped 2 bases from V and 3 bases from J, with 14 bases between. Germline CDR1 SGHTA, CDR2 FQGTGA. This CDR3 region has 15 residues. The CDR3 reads CASSLYHSNFYEQYF. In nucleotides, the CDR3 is TGTGCCAGCAGCTTATACCACAGCAACTTCTACGAGCAGTACTTC.

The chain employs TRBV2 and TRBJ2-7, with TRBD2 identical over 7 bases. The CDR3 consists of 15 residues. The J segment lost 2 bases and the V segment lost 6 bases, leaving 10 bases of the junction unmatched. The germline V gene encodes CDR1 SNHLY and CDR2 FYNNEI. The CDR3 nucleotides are TGTGCCAGCAGCGCCTCCCGGGGGGTACCCTACGAGCAGTACTTC. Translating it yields CASSASRGVPYEQYF.

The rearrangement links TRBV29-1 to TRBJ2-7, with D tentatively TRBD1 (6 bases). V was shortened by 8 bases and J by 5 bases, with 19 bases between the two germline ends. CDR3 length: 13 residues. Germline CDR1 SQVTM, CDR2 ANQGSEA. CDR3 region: CSTARDIGDEQYF. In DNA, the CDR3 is TGCAGCACGGCCAGGGACATCGGGGACGAGCAGTACTTC.

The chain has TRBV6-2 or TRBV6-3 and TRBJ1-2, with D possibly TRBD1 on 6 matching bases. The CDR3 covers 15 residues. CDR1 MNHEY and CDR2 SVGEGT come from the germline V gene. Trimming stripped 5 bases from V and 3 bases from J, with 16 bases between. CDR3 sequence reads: CASSNPRGADYGYTF. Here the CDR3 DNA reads TGTGCCAGCAGTAACCCCCGGGGGGCGGACTATGGCTACACCTTC.

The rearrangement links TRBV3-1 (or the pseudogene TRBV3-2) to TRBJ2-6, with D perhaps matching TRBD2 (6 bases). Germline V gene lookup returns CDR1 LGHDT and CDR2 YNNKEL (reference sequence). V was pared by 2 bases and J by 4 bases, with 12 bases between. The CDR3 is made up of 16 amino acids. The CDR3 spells CASSQYGGTGANVLTF. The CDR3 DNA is TGTGCCAGCAGCCAATACGGGGGAACGGGGGCCAACGTCCTGACTTTC.

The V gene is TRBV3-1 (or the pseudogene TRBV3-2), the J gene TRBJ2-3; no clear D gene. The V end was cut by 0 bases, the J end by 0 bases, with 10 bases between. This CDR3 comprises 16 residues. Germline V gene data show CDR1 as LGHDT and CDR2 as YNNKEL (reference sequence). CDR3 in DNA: TGTGCCAGCAGCCAAGAATGGGCGTTTAGCACAGATACGCAGTATTTT. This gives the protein CASSQEWAFSTDTQYF.

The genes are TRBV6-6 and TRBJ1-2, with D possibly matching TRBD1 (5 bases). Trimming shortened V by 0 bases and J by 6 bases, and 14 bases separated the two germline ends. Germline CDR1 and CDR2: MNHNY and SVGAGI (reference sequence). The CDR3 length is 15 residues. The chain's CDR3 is CASSYSVQRGDGYTF. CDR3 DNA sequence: TGTGCCAGCAGTTACTCGGTCCAACGGGGGGATGGCTACACCTTC.

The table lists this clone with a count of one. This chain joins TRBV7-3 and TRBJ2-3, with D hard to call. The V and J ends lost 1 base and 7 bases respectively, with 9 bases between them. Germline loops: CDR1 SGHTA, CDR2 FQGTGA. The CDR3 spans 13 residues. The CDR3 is CASSLRHQYTQYF. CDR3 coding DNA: TGTGCCAGCAGCTTAAGACACCAGTATACGCAGTATTTT.

CDR3 DNA: TGTGCCAGCGGCCCAGCGGGAGCGGCAGATACGCAGTATTTT. It translates to CASGPAGAADTQYF. The gene calls are TRBV28 and TRBJ2-3; 8 bases are shared with TRBD2. Germline assignment: CDR1 MDHEN and CDR2 SYDVKM. The CDR3 sequence is 14 residues long. With 8 bases clipped from V and 4 bases from J, the junction kept 8 bases outside the gene matches. The variable domain in full, with the rest retrieved from reference TRBV28 and TRBJ2-3, is DVKVTQSSRYLVKRTGEKVFLECVQDMDHENMFWYRQDPGLGLRLIYFSYDVKMKEKGDIPEGYSVSREKKERFSLILESASTNQTSMYLCASGPAGAADTQYFGPGTRLTVL.

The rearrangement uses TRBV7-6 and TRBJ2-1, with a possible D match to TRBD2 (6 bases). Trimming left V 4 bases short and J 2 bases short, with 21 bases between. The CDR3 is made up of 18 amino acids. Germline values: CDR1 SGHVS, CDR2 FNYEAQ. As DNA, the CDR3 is TGTGCCAGCAGCTACTTATCCGGAGCGGGCCACACCTACAATGAGCAGTTCTTC. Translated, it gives CASSYLSGAGHTYNEQFF.

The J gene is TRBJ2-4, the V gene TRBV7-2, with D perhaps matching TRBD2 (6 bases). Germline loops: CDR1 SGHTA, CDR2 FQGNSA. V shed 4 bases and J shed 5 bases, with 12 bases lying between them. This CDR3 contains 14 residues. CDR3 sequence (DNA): TGTGCCAGCAGCTGGAATAGCGGAGAAAACATTCAGTACTTC. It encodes CASSWNSGENIQYF.

The CDR3 DNA follows: TGTGCCAGCAGCCAAGGGGCAGGGGAGAATTGGAATTCACCCCTCCACTTT. This sequence encodes CASSQGAGENWNSPLHF. The V gene is TRBV28, the J gene TRBJ1-6; maybe TRBD1 (6 bases). The CDR3 has 17 amino acids. V was cut by 6 bases and J by 7 bases, with 22 bases left in between. Germline CDR1 is MDHEN and CDR2 is SYDVKM.

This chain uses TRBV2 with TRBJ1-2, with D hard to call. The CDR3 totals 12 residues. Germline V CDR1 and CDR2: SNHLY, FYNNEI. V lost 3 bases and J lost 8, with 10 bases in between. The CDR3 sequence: CASSESTNGYTF. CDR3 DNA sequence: TGTGCCAGCAGTGAGTCGACTAACGGCTACACCTTC.

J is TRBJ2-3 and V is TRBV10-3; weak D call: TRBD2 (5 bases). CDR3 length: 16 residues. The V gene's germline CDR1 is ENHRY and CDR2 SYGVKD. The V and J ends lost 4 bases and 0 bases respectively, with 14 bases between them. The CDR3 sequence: CAISVEGGLSTDTQYF. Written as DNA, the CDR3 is TGTGCCATCAGTGTTGAGGGTGGCCTTAGCACAGATACGCAGTATTTT.

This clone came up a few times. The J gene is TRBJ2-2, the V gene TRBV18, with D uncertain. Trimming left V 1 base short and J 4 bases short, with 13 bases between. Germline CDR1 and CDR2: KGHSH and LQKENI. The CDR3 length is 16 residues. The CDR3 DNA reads TGTGCCAGCTCACCACGTCAGCAGTCGGGCACCGGGGAGCTGTTTTTT. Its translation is CASSPRQQSGTGELFF.

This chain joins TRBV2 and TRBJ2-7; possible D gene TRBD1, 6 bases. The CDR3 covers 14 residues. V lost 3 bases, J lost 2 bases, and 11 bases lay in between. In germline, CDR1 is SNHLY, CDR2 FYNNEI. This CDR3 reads CASSDQGIAYEQYF. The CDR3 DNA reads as TGTGCCAGCAGTGATCAGGGGATCGCCTACGAGCAGTACTTC.

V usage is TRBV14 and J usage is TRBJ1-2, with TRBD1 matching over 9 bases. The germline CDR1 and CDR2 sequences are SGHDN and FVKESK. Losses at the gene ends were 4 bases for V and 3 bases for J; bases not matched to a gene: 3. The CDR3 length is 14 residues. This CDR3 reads CASSRGTGHYGYTF. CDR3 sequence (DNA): TGTGCCAGCAGCCGGGGGACAGGGCACTATGGCTACACCTTC.

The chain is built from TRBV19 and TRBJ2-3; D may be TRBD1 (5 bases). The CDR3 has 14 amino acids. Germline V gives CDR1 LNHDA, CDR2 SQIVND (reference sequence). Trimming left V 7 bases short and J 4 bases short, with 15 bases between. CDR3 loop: CASTPQGVSDTQYF. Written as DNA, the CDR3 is TGTGCCAGTACCCCCCAGGGTGTGTCAGATACGCAGTATTTT.

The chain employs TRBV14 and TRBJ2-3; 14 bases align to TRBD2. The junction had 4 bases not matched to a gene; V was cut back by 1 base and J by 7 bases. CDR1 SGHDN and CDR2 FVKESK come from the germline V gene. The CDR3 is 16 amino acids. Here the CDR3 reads CASSQARTSGRYTQYF. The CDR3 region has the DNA TGTGCCAGCAGCCAAGCAAGGACTAGCGGGAGGTATACGCAGTATTTT.

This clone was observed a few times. The CDR3 DNA is TGTGCCAGCAGCCAAGCTAGGGGTAGCTCCTACAATGAGCAGTTCTTC. Translation: CASSQARGSSYNEQFF. This rearrangement joins TRBV14 to TRBJ2-1, with D perhaps TRBD1 (5 bases). From germline, CDR1 is SGHDN and CDR2 FVKESK. This CDR3 has 16 amino acids. The ends were cut back, 1 base at V and 0 bases at J, with 10 bases in the middle.

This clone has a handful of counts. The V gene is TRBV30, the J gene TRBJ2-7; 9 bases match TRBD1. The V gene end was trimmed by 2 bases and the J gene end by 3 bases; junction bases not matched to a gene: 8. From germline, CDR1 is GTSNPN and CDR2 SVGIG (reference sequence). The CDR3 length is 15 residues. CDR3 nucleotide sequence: TGTGCCTGGAGTCCCGGGACAGGGATAATCTACGAGCAGTACTTC. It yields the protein CAWSPGTGIIYEQYF.